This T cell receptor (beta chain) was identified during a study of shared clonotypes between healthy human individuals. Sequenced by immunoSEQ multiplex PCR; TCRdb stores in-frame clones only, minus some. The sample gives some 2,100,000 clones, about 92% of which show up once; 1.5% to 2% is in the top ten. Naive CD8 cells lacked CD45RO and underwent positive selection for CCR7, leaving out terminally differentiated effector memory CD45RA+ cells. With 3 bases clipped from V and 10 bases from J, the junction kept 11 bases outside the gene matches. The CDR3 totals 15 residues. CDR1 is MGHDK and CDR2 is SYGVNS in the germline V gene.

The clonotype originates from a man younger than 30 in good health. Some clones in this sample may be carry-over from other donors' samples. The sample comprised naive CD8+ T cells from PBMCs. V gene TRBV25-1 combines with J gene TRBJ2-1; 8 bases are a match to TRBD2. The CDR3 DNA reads TGTGCCAGCAGTGAGATAGGTACGGGAGGGGGGGAGCAGTTCTTC. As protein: CASSEIGTGGGEQFF.